This T cell receptor (beta chain) stems from a study of blood T cell repertoires in COVID-19. TCRdb keeps only in-frame clones here, not all; method: immunoSEQ multiplex PCR. This sample has more than 250,000 clones, with 85% to 90% found just once. V lost 2 bases and J lost 3; bases outside the gene matches: 18. The CDR3 runs to 21 residues. Germline CDR1 reads SGHVS; CDR2 reads FNYEAQ. This clonotype originated in a woman aged 18-30 years who had recovered from COVID-19. Sequenced sample: PBMCs or T cells enriched from blood (not recorded which). The chain uses TRBV7-6 and TRBJ2-3; 12 bases align to TRBD2. CDR3 DNA sequence: TGTGCCAGCAGCTTAACTCCGACAATACTAGCGGGGGGTCGGGGTACAGATACGCAGTATTTT. As protein: CASSLTPTILAGGRGTDTQYF.